Sequencing of this T cell receptor beta chain was carried out in a study of T cell responses to AZD1222 COVID-19 vaccine. Regarding the study as a whole: No day 14 peak samples; only post-peak repertoires were characterized. Recipients of AZD1222 seropositive at baseline numbered only 5 to 7. Close to half of spike-specific TCRs reportedly recognize unmutated variant regions.

Turning to this clone: What it recognizes is unknown.

The protocol was immunoSEQ multiplex PCR, while the TCRdb copy is restricted to in-frame clones and leaves out a portion. The sample lists about 35,000 clones, 70% to 90% occurring once. This TCR derives from an adult who received the AZD1222 COVID-19 vaccine. The sequenced sample was peripheral blood, obtained 28 days after the second AZD1222 dose.

The CDR3 coding sequence is TGTGCCAGCAGTTCTACAGGGAGAGGGAATGGAAACACCATATATTTT. Its protein is CASSSTGRGNGNTIYF. The chain uses TRBV28 and TRBJ1-3, with D perhaps TRBD1 (6 bases). Germline V lookup: CDR1 MDHEN, CDR2 SYDVKM. This CDR3 has 16 amino acids. Between the trimmed V and J ends, which lost 4 bases and 3 bases, there was a span of 16 bases.